These T cell receptor beta chains were read from a single sample in a study. Via MiXCR, TCRdb re-called the 5' RACE reads, giving one row per CDR3 protein. The sample lists some 62,000 distinct CDR3 sequences; about 22% were seen once. Sequencing was performed on memory CD4+ T cells sorted from a lymph node. The receptors come from a female donor with breast cancer. Both conserved end residues are part of each CDR3. The order of the fields is V gene, J gene, CDR3 protein.

>TRBV12-3/TRBV12-4|TRBJ1-5
CASSNKAGGIGNQPQHF
>TRBV5-1|TRBJ1-1
CASSLEGQSNTEAFF
>TRBV9|TRBJ1-1
CASSVELNTEAFF
>TRBV6-5|TRBJ2-7
CASSSFYEQYF
>TRBV7-2|TRBJ1-2
CASSRTGFYGYTF
>TRBV28|TRBJ2-5
CASSSSHRVRETQYF
>TRBV20-1|TRBJ1-5
CSARQTGGDQPQHF
>TRBV3-1|TRBJ1-2
CASSQQTGSYGYTF
>TRBV4-3|TRBJ2-3
CASSLEGGRSDTQYF
>TRBV4-1|TRBJ1-5
CASSQGDQPQHF
>TRBV20-1|TRBJ2-7
CSAGSGLAGTYEQYF
>TRBV20-1|TRBJ2-4
CSARVGENIQYF
>TRBV5-5|TRBJ1-2
CASSTDSGRGYTF
>TRBV5-6|TRBJ2-5
CASSPGWETQYF
>TRBV5-1|TRBJ1-2
CASSLVSGQGPETF
>TRBV6-1|TRBJ2-2
CATDDSTGELFF
>TRBV18|TRBJ1-1
CASSPPHGGNTEAFF
>TRBV28|TRBJ1-5
CASSLRDWGNQPQHF
>TRBV5-1|TRBJ2-3
CASTRDQGTDTQYF
>TRBV9|TRBJ2-3
CASSPSLAGGMTDTQYF
>TRBV12-3/TRBV12-4|TRBJ1-3
CASGVGGNTIYF
>TRBV7-3|TRBJ2-1
CASSSDRGGYNEQFF
>TRBV9|TRBJ2-3
CASSAGTAFTDTQYF
>TRBV7-6|TRBJ2-7
CASSLAAADEQYF
>TRBV3-1|TRBJ2-3
CASSLSGTDPPDTQYF
>TRBV7-8|TRBJ2-2
CASSPRALAGPGGELFF
>TRBV5-1|TRBJ2-1
CASSPARGLSGDNGQFF
>TRBV7-8|TRBJ1-6
CASSVRDSNSPLHF
>TRBV6-5|TRBJ1-4
CASSSLGVAFEKLFF
>TRBV7-8|TRBJ2-7
CASSPKVAGGPPYEQYF
>TRBV10-1|TRBJ1-1
CASSVSTSPNTEAFF
>TRBV12-3/TRBV12-4|TRBJ1-6
CASSIRGQRSPLHF
>TRBV24-1|TRBJ1-1
CATRDTLNTEAFF
>TRBV7-6|TRBJ2-6
CASSPRAISGANVLTF
>TRBV29-1|TRBJ2-3
CSVEPTGGDTQYF
>TRBV11-2|TRBJ1-5
CASRYLGSNQPQHF
>TRBV7-9|TRBJ1-1
CASSSSYPEAFF
>TRBV5-1|TRBJ1-1
CASSLPMGTEAFF
>TRBV5-1|TRBJ2-3
CASRQGQVLTQYF
>TRBV7-9|TRBJ2-1
CASSRLAGVNSNEQFF
>TRBV25-1|TRBJ2-4
CASSEPATGTKNIQYF
>TRBV6-1|TRBJ1-3
CASSPGNWGNTIYF
>TRBV20-1|TRBJ1-6
CSARGQGWNSPLHF
>TRBV7-8|TRBJ2-3
CASSLDRGSDTQYF
>TRBV9|TRBJ2-7
CASSARDGKTYEQYF
>TRBV6-2/TRBV6-3|TRBJ1-6
CASSYGTRGDSPLHF
>TRBV11-2|TRBJ2-7
CASSLAISSYEQYF
>TRBV6-1|TRBJ1-2
CASSSTGLYGYTF
>TRBV20-1|TRBJ2-1
CSAPISGSGNEQFF
>TRBV4-2|TRBJ2-3
CASSQGISDTQYF